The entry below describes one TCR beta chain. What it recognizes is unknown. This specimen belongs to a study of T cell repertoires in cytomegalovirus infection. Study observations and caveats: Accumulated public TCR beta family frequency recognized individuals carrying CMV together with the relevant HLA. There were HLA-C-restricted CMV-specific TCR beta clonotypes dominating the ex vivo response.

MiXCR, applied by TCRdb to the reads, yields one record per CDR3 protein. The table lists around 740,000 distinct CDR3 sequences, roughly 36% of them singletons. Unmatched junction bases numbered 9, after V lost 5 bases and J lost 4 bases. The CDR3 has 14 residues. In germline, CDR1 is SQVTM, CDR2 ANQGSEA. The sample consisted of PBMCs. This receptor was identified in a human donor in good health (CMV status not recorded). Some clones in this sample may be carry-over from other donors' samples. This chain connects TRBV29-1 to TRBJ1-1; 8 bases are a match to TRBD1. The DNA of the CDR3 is TGCAGCGTTCCGTATCAGGGGGCGCCCACTGAAGCTTTCTTT. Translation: CSVPYQGAPTEAFF.